This T cell receptor beta chain originates from a study of shared clonotypes between healthy human individuals (dated by TCRdb to about 2020). Background for the entire study: A couple of women and a few men aged 18 to 49 years were included in the cohort. Per donor, three plates each were used for CD4 naive and CD4 memory, two for CD8 naive, and one for CD8 memory. To increase sequencing depth and limit assay-specific biases, different laboratories used diverse techniques to prepare libraries and sequence TCR repertoires. Leukapheresis yielded between about 0.94 and 9.5 billion PBMCs per donor. Blood TCR repertoires of a handful of healthy adults were deeply sequenced to estimate repertoire size and the extent of clonotype sharing between individuals. Results the study describes overall, beyond this receptor: Naive subsets generally had larger estimated clonotype richness than memory subsets did. The genetic and exposure-history diversity represented was limited by the small number of donors. Rarefaction of sorted-subset datasets indicated incomplete sequencing despite the large sequencing depth. Across four donors, 4.5% to 6.5% of naive CD4, roughly 3.5% of naive CD8, under 2.5% of memory CD4, and under 0.45% of memory CD8 clonotypes were shared. Pairwise subsampling led to the expectation that sequencing depth would affect the degree of clonotype sharing among donors. Sampling was restricted to blood, and TCR repertoires in tissues likely differ from the TCR repertoires found in blood. Compared with non-shared clonotypes, clonotypes shared by all four sorted-subset donors had higher generation probabilities.

TCR CDR3 regions were amplified from genomic DNA by multiplex PCR using the deep immunoSEQ assay. Extracted genomic DNA from each cell subset was spread evenly across all wells of several immunoSEQ 96-well plates, with each plate serving as a replicate. For sorted subsets, about 0.2 ug genomic DNA, equal to 30,000 to 35,000 T cell genomes, was loaded into each replicate PCR. The purified libraries were quantified using a Qubit 3.0 fluorometer, sized with a Bioanalyzer 2100, and then quantified again using the KAPA Library Quantification kit. Every immunoSEQ 96-well plate was sequenced on a separate single-read 150-cycle Illumina NextSeq 550 flow cell. The source study handled its data this way. Because only junctional sequences without quality scores were contained in the immunoSEQ output, filtering matching that applied to full-length reads could not be performed. To assign V/J genes and CDR3, sequences were annotated using PyIR, a Python wrapper for IgBLAST v1.9, with IMGT germline references. Reads were filtered out if the reads had weak V/J assignments (E-value above 1e-6), no CDR3, stop codons, out-of-frame junctions, or ambiguous translated residues. V3J clonotypes were defined by identical inferred V gene, J gene, and CDR3 amino acid sequence. The percentage overlap between two repertoires was calculated by dividing the number of shared unique clonotypes by the size of the smaller repertoire. RTK rarefaction, the Chao1 estimator, and Recon v2.1 estimates of unobserved clonotypes were used to assess repertoire richness. OLGA was used to compute generation probabilities for all TCRbeta clonotypes that the gDNA method yielded from a few donors. The clones in this table, taken by TCRdb from immuneACCESS, are in-frame only. Not every clone is retained; where verified, under half of the shortfall comes from an unresolved V gene, and the cause of the rest is unknown. V, J and clone size are taken as reported in that table, and D and trimming were inferred from the DNA itself. This sample lists about 2.1 million clones; about 93% were detected once. In total, the top ten clones hold about 1.8% of the sample.

For the CD8 naive samples, CD45RO-negative cells were positively selected for CCR7, yielding a CD45RA+CCR7+ population from which TemRA cells were excluded. Donors were healthy HIV-negative adults with no recently reported acute infections or vaccinations. Only Caucasian adults living in Nashville, Tennessee, USA were represented among the donors. Blood was collected by leukapheresis, and PBMCs were isolated by Ficoll-Histopaque density gradient centrifugation and then cryopreserved in liquid nitrogen vapor phase. Analytical flow cytometry was used to check the purity and quantity of each magnetically sorted T cell population. From each sorted fraction, genomic DNA was isolated and quantified by UV absorbance on a Nanodrop 2000c. Of note for this clone: What antigen it recognizes has not been identified. Per-nucleotide qualities are absent, and no much larger clonotype sits a single base away.

Input material: naive CD8+ T cells from PBMCs. Sample cell subset or site, as interpreted from the label and publication: CD45RA+CCR7+. This TCR was recovered from a man between 18 and 35 years old in good health. Some clones in this sample may be carry-over from other donors' samples.

The CDR3 reads as follows: CASSQNTLGQVPYEQYF. The nucleotides read TGCGCCAGCAGCCAGAATACCTTAGGACAGGTCCCCTACGAGCAGTACTTC. This sequence uses TRBV4-3 and TRBJ2-7, with TRBD1 matching 7 junction bases. After removal of 3 bases from V and 2 bases from J, the junction retains 13 bases not matched to a gene. From the cysteine through the phenylalanine, the CDR3 covers 17 amino acids. CDR3 DNA is the only sequence kept; it has 51 bases, read in frame from the first base. In the germline V gene, CDR1 corresponds to LGHNA and CDR2 to YSLEER.